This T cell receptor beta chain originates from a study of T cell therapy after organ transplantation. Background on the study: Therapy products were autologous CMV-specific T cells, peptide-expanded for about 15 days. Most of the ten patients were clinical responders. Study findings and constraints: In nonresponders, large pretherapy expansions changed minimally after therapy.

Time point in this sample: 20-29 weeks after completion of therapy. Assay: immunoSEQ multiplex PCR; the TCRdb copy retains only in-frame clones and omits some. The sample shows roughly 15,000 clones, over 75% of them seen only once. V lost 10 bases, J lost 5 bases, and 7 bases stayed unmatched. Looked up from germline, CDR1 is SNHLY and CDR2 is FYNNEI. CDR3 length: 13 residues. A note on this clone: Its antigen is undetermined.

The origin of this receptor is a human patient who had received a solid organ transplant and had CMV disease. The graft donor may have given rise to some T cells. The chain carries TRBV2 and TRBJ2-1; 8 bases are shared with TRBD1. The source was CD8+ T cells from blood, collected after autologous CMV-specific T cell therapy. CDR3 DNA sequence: TGTGCCACCCTCGGGACAGGTGACAATGAGCAGTTCTTC. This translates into CATLGTGDNEQFF.